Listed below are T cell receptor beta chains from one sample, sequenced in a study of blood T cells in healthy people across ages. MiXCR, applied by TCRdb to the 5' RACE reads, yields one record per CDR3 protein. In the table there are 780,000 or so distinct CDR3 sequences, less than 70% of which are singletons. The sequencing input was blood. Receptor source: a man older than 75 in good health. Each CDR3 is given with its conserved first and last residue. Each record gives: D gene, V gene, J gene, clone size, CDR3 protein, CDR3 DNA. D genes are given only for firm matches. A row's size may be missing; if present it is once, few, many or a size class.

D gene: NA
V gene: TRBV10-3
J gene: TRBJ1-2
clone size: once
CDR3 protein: CAISGQVGYGYTF
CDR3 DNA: TGTGCCATCAGTGGACAGGTTGGGTATGGCTACACCTTC

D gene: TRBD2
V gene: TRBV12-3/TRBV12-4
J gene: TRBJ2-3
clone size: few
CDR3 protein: CASSFGTSGSTPTDTQYF
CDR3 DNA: TGTGCCAGCAGTTTTGGTACTAGCGGGAGTACCCCCACAGATACGCAGTATTTT

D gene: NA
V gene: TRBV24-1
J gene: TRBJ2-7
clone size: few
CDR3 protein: CATSDPLTGNRDEQYF
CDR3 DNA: TGTGCCACCAGTGATCCGTTAACAGGGAACCGCGACGAGCAGTACTTC

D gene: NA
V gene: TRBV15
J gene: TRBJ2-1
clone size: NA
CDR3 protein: CATSRVGAGTNYNEQFF
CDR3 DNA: TGTGCCACCAGCAGAGTTGGGGCAGGGACCAACTACAATGAGCAGTTCTTC

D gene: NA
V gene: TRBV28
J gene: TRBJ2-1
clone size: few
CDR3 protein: CASSSVGSYNEQFF
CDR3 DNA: TGTGCCAGCAGTTCTGTCGGCTCCTACAATGAGCAGTTCTTC

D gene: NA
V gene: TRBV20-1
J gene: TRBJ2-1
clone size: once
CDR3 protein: CSARNSQDLRAEQFF
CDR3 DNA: TGCAGTGCTAGGAATAGCCAAGATCTCCGTGCTGAGCAGTTCTTC

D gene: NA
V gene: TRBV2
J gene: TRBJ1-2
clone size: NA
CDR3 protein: CASSEGTTNYGYTF
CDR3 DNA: TGTGCCAGCAGTGAGGGCACGACCAACTATGGCTACACCTTC

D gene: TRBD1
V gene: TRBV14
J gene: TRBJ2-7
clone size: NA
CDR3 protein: CASSPGWGQISYEQYF
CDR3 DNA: TGTGCCAGCAGCCCAGGTTGGGGACAGATCTCCTACGAGCAGTACTTC

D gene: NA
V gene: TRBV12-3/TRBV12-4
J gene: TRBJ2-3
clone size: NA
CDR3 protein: CASSRYAYF
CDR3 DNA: TGTGCCAGCAGCAGATACGCGTATTTT

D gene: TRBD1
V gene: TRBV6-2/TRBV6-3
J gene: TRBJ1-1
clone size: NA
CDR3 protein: CASSRGGFGLRTEAFF
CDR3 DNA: TGTGCCAGCAGCAGGGGGGGGTTTGGACTGAGGACTGAAGCTTTCTTT

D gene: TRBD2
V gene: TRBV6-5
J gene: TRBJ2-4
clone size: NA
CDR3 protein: CASSSTPGSGSDIQYF
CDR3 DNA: TGTGCCAGCAGCTCCACCCCGGGTAGCGGGAGTGACATTCAGTACTTC

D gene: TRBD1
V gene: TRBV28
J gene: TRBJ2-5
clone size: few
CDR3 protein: CASSLGDREETQYF
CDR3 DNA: TGTGCCAGCAGTTTGGGGGACAGGGAGGAGACCCAGTACTTC

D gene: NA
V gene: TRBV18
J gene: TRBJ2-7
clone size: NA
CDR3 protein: CASSPGTLREQYF
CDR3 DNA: TGTGCCAGCTCACCGGGGACACTTCGGGAGCAGTACTTC